This T cell receptor beta chain was sequenced for a study of blood T cell dynamics during melanoma immunotherapy. V was pared by 8 bases and J by 3 bases, with 20 bases between. Per germline, CDR1 MNHEY and CDR2 SMNVEV (reference sequence). This CDR3 spans 15 amino acids. Sequencing was performed with immunoSEQ multiplex PCR; in TCRdb, only in-frame clones are kept and a portion is missing. The sample includes fewer than 18,000 clones, about 85% of them seen just once. Time point reported: pre-treatment baseline. The source was blood, collected from a patient treated with checkpoint blockade. The TCR originated in a human donor with melanoma. The V gene is TRBV27, the J gene TRBJ2-7; a possible D gene is TRBD1 (7 bases). CDR3: CASHPGGQLLYEQYF. The CDR3 DNA reads as TGTGCCAGCCATCCCGGGGGACAGCTTCTCTACGAGCAGTACTTC.